One and the same sample provided the 8 T cell receptor beta chains below, sequenced in a study of OX40 agonist ivuxolimab in advanced cancers. The repertoire was sequenced with immunoSEQ multiplex PCR; TCRdb's copy has only in-frame clones and lacks some. The sample includes 52,000 or so clones, 85% seen only once; the top ten take over 2.5%. The sequences come from CD4+ or CD8+ T cells sorted from blood, collected in a trial of the OX40 agonist ivuxolimab. Receptor source: an adult with an advanced solid tumor such as melanoma, head and neck, liver or kidney cancer.

In its sample, this clone was seen once. This rearrangement joins TRBV11-2 to TRBJ2-5; D call uncertain. The DNA end is a closer match to TRBJ2-7, so the J assignment may be wrong. Germline V gene lookup returns CDR1 SGHAT and CDR2 FQNNGV. CDR3 length: 11 residues. CDR3 residues: CASSSLYEQYF. For the CDR3, the DNA is TGTGCCAGCAGTTCTCTCTACGAGCAGTACTTC.

The CDR3 protein is CASSSLASGAGELFF. CDR3 bases: TGTGCCAGCAGCTCCCTCGCTAGCGGGGCCGGGGAGCTGTTTTTT. The chain links TRBV7-3 to TRBJ2-2; TRBD2 aligns across 9 bases. Trimming took 4 bases from V and 6 from J; bases not matched to a gene: 6. Germline V gene data show CDR1 as SGHTA and CDR2 as FQGTGA. This CDR3 spans 15 amino acids. The whole variable domain, remainder taken from reference TRBV7-3 and TRBJ2-2, is GAGVSQTPSNKVTEKGKYVELRCDPISGHTALYWYRQSLGQGPEFLIYFQGTGAADDSGLPNDRFFAVRPEGSVSTLKIQRTERGDSAVYLCASSSLASGAGELFFGEGSRLTVL.

This chain uses TRBV7-6 with TRBJ1-2, with D possibly matching TRBD1 (5 bases). There are 13 residues in the CDR3. CDR1 and CDR2 from the germline V gene are SGHVS and FNYEAQ. Trimming left V 4 bases short and J 2 bases short, with 8 bases between. CDR3 sequence (DNA): TGTGCCAGCAGCTCCGGGGCCAACTATGGCTACACCTTC. Residues: CASSSGANYGYTF.

The rearrangement uses TRBV5-5 and TRBJ1-1; a weak D match, TRBD1 (6 bases). Germline CDR1 is SGHKS and CDR2 is YYEKEE (reference sequence). Deletions cut 4 bases from V and 0 bases from J, with 19 bases between. This CDR3 has 17 amino acids. DNA of the CDR3: TGTGCCAGCAGCGGAAACAGGACAGACCCAATGAACACTGAAGCTTTCTTT. Encoded protein: CASSGNRTDPMNTEAFF.

The rearrangement links TRBV7-9 to TRBJ2-7; D is ambiguous. CDR1 and CDR2 from the germline V gene are SEHNR and FQNEAQ (reference sequence). The CDR3 is 13 residues long. Trimming left V 0 bases short and J 12 bases short, with 15 bases between. Written as DNA, the CDR3 is TGTGCCAGCAGCTTAGCCTACGACGGTGTCAGGTACTTC. This translates into CASSLAYDGVRYF.

The CDR3 loop is CASSPTGTALQYF. CDR3 sequence (DNA): TGTGCCAGCAGCCCAACCGGGACAGCACTTCAGTACTTC. The chain joins TRBV7-2 to TRBJ2-7; TRBD1 matches at 7 bases. In germline, CDR1 is SGHTA, CDR2 FQGNSA. V lost 5 bases to trimming and J lost 10 bases; unmatched junction nucleotides: 11. This CDR3 region has 13 residues.

DNA for the CDR3: TGTGCCAGCAGCTTAGCTTGGGGCAGCACAGATACGCAGTATTTT. Protein sequence: CASSLAWGSTDTQYF. This chain uses TRBV7-2 with TRBJ2-3; TRBD1 might be the D (5 bases). The CDR3 has 15 residues. V shed 0 bases and J shed 0 bases, with 7 bases lying between them. The germline V gene encodes CDR1 SGHTA and CDR2 FQGNSA.

This rearrangement joins TRBV4-1 to TRBJ1-1, with TRBD1 matching over 7 bases. Germline-derived CDR1 and CDR2 are MGHRA and YSYEKL. The length of the CDR3 is 15 residues. The V segment lost 0 bases and the J segment 5 bases; nucleotides outside the gene matches: 6. CDR3 in DNA: TGCGCCAGCAGCCAAGAGTTAAGGGGGCGGACTGAAGCTTTCTTT. This encodes CASSQELRGRTEAFF.